Included here is one T cell receptor beta chain sequence, with context. This sample stems from a study of T cell responses to AZD1222 COVID-19 vaccine. The method was immunoSEQ multiplex PCR; TCRdb's version includes in-frame clones alone and lacks a portion of them. This table has about 130,000 clones, 85% to 90% appearing once. V gave up 2 bases and J gave up 2 bases, with 3 bases separating them. Per germline, CDR1 MNHEY and CDR2 SVGAGI. CDR3 size: 12 residues. The chain joins TRBV6-5 to TRBJ2-5; D remains unclear. This specimen consisted of peripheral blood, obtained on day 0 of AZD1222 vaccination. The TCR originated in an adult in good health. The CDR3 protein is CASSYDQETQYF. In DNA form, the CDR3 reads TGTGCCAGCAGTTACGATCAAGAGACCCAGTACTTC.